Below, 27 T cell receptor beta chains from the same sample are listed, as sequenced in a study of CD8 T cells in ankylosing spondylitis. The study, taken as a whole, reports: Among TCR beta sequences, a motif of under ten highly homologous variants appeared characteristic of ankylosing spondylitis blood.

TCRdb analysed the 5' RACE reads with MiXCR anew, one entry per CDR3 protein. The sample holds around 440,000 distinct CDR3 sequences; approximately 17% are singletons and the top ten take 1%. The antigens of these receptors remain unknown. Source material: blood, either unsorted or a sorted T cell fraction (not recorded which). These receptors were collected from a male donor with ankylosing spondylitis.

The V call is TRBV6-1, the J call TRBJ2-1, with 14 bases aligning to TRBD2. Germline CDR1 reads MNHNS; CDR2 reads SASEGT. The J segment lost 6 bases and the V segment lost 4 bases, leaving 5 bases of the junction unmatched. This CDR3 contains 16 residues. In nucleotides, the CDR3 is TGTGCCAGCAGTGGCGCCGGACTAGCGGGGGGCAATGAGCAGTTCTTC. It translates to CASSGAGLAGGNEQFF.

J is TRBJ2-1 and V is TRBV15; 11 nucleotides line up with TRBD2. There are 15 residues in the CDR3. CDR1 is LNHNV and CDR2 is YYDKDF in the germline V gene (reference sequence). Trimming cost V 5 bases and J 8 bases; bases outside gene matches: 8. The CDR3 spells CATSGIAGGGDEQFF. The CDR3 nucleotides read TGTGCCACCAGCGGAATAGCGGGAGGGGGGGATGAGCAGTTCTTC.

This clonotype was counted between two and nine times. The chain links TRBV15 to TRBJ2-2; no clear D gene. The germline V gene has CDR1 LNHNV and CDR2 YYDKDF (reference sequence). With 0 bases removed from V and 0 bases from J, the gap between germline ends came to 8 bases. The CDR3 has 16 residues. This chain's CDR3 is CATSRDLSANTGELFF. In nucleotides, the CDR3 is TGTGCCACCAGCAGAGACCTAAGCGCGAACACCGGGGAGCTGTTTTTT. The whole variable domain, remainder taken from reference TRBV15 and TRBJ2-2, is DAMVIQNPRYQVTQFGKPVTLSCSQTLNHNVMYWYQQKSSQAPKLLFHYYDKDFNNEADTPDNFQSRRPNTSFCFLDIRSPGLGDTAMYLCATSRDLSANTGELFFGEGSRLTVL.

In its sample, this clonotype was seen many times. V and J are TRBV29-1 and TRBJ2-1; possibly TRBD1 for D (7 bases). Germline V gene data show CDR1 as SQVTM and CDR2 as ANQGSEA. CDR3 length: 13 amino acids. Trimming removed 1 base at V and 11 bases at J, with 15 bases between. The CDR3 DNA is TGCAGCGTTGAAGCCGGGGGACAGTTTAAGCAGTTCTTC. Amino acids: CSVEAGGQFKQFF.

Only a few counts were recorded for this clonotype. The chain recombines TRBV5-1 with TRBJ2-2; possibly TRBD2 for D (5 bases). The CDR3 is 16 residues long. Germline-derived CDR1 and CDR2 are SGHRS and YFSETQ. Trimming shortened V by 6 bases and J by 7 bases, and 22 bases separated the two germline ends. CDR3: CASNHLSGKTGGELFF. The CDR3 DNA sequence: TGCGCCAGCAACCACCTCTCGGGGAAAACGGGCGGGGAGCTGTTTTTT.

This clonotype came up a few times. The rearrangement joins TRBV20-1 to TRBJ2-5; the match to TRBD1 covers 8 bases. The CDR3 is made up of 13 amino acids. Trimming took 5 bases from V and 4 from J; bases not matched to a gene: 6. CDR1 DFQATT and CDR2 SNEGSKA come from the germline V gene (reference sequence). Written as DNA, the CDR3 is TGCAGTGCTGGACCAGGGACAGGAGAGACCCAGTACTTC. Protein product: CSAGPGTGETQYF.

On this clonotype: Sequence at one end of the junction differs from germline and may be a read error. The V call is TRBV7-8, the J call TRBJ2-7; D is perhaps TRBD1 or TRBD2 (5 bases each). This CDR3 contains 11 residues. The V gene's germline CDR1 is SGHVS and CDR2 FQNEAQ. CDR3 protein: CASSLHRDPKF. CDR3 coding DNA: TGTGCCAGCAGCTTACACCGGGACCCAAAGTTC.

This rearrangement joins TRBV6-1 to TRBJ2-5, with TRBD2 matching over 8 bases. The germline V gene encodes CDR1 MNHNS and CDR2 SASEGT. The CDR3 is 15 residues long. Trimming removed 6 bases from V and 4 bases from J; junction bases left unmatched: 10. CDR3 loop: CASRFEAGVGETQYF. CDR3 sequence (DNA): TGTGCCAGCAGGTTCGAAGCGGGAGTGGGAGAGACCCAGTACTTC.

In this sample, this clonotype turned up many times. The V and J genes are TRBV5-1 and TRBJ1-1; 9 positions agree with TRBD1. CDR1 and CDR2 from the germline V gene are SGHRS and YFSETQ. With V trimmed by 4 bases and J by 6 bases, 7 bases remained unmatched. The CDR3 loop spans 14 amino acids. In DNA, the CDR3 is TGCGCCAGCAGCGAAAGGACAGGGGAGGCTGAAGCTTTCTTT. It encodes CASSERTGEAEAFF.

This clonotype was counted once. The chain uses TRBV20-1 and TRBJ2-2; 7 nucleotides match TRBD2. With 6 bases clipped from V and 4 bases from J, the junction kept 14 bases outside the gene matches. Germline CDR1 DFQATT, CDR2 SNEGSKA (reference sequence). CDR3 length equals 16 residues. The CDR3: CSATPMAGEGTGELFF. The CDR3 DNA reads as TGCAGTGCCACCCCTATGGCGGGGGAAGGCACCGGGGAGCTGTTTTTT.

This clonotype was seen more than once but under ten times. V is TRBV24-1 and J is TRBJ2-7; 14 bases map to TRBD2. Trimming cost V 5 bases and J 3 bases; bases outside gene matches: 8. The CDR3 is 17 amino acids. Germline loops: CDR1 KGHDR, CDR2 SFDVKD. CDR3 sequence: CATSGCGGLAGDYEQYF. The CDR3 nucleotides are TGTGCCACCAGTGGCTGCGGGGGACTAGCGGGGGACTACGAGCAGTACTTC.

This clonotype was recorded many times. In nucleotides, the CDR3 is TGTGCCAGCAGTTTGTTGGGGTATGGCTACACCTTC. This sequence encodes CASSLLGYGYTF. This chain connects TRBV12-3 or TRBV12-4 to TRBJ1-2; no definite D call. Trimming removed 3 bases at V and 5 bases at J, with 7 bases between. CDR3 length: 12 amino acids.

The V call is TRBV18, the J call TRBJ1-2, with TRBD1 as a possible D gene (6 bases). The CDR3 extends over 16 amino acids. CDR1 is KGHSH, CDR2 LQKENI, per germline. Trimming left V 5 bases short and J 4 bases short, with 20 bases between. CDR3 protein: CASSASTQGTGYGYTF. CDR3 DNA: TGTGCCAGCTCAGCGTCCACCCAGGGGACTGGCTATGGCTACACCTTC.

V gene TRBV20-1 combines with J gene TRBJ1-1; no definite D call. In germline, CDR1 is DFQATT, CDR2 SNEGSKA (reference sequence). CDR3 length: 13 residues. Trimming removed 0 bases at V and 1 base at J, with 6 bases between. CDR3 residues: CSARDGPNTEAFF. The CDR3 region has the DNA TGCAGTGCTAGAGATGGGCCGAACACTGAAGCTTTCTTT.

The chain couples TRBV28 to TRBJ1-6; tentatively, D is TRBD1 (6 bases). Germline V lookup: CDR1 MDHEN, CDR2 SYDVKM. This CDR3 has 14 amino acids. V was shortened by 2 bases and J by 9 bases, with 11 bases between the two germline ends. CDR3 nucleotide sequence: TGTGCCAGCAGTTTACCCACCAGGGGTTCACCCCTCCACTTT. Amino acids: CASSLPTRGSPLHF.

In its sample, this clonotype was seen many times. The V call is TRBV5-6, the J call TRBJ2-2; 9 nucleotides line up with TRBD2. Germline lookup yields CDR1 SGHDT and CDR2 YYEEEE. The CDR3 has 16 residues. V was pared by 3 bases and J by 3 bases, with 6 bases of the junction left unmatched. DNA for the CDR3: TGTGCCAGCAGCTCTCCGACTAGCGGATACACCGGGGAGCTGTTTTTT. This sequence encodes CASSSPTSGYTGELFF. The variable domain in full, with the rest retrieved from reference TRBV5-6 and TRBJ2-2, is DAGVTQSPTHLIKTRGQQVTLRCSPKSGHDTVSWYQQALGQGPQFIFQYYEEEERQRGNFPDRFSGHQFPNYSSELNVNALLLGDSALYLCASSSPTSGYTGELFFGEGSRLTVL.

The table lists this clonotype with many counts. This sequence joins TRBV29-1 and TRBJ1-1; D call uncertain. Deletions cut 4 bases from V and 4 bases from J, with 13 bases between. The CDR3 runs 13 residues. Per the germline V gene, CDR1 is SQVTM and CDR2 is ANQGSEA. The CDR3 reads CSVGYGSTTEAFF. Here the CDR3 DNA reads TGCAGCGTTGGATACGGGTCGACCACTGAAGCTTTCTTT.

CDR3 residues: CSVEQGYSYTF. As DNA, the CDR3 is TGCAGCGTTGAGCAGGGGTACAGCTACACCTTC. The chain employs TRBV29-1 and TRBJ1-2, with TRBD1 as a possible D gene (6 bases). The CDR3 runs to 11 residues. The germline CDR1 and CDR2 sequences are SQVTM and ANQGSEA. V was shortened by 3 bases and J by 9 bases, with 11 bases between the two germline ends.

CDR3 loop: CAWQLDYEQYF. In DNA form, the CDR3 reads TGTGCCTGGCAGTTAGACTACGAGCAGTACTTC. This chain joins TRBV30 and TRBJ2-7; D not resolved. From germline, CDR1 is GTSNPN and CDR2 SVGIG (reference sequence). There are 11 residues in the CDR3. Between the trimmed V and J ends, which lost 5 bases and 3 bases, there was a span of 8 bases.

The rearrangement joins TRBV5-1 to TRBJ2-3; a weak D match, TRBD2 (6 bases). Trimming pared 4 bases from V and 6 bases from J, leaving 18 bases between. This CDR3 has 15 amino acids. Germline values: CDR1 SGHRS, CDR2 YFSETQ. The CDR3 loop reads CASSPFRDSGDTQYF. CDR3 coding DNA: TGCGCCAGCAGCCCGTTCCGGGACTCTGGGGATACGCAGTATTTT. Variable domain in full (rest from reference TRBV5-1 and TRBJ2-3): KAGVTQTPRYLIKTRGQQVTLSCSPISGHRSVSWYQQTPGQGLQFLFEYFSETQRNKGNFPGRFSGRQFSNSRSEMNVSTLELGDSALYLCASSPFRDSGDTQYFGPGTRLTVL.

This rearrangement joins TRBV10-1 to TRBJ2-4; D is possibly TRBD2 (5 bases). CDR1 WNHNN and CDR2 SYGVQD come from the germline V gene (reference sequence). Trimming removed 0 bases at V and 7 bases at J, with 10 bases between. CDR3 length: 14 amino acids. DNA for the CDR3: TGCGCCAGCAGTGAGTCGACGGGGATTAACATTCAGTACTTC. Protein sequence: CASSESTGINIQYF.

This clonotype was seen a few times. The CDR3: CASSLTSGSGYTF. CDR3 DNA sequence: TGTGCCAGCAGTTTAACCTCAGGGTCTGGCTACACCTTC. The chain combines TRBV12-3 or TRBV12-4 with TRBJ1-2; TRBD1 might be the D (5 bases). The germline V and J ends were trimmed by 2 bases and 7 bases, with 11 bases remaining between them. The CDR3 is 13 residues long.

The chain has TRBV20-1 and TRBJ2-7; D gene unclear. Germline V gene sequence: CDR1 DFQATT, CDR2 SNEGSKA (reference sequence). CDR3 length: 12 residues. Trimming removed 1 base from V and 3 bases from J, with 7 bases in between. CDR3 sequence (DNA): TGCAGTGCTAGAGGCACAATCTACGAGCAGTACTTC. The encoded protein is CSARGTIYEQYF.

The CDR3 DNA reads TGCGCCAGCAGCCCTTTGGGGGTAGAGAGTGAAGCTTTCTTT. Translation: CASSPLGVESEAFF. The chain uses TRBV5-1 and TRBJ1-1, with TRBD1 as a possible D gene (5 bases). This CDR3 is built from 14 residues. The V gene's germline CDR1 is SGHRS and CDR2 YFSETQ. Trimming removed 4 bases from V and 7 bases from J, with 17 bases in between.

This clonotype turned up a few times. CDR3 protein: CASSFRGISGNTIYF. The DNA of the CDR3 is TGTGCCAGCAGCTTTCGGGGAATTAGTGGAAACACCATATATTTT. The chain is built from TRBV7-9 and TRBJ1-3; no definite D call. The CDR3 sequence is 15 residues long. Trimming left V 3 bases short and J 3 bases short, with 12 bases between. Germline V gene sequence: CDR1 SEHNR, CDR2 FQNEAQ (reference sequence).

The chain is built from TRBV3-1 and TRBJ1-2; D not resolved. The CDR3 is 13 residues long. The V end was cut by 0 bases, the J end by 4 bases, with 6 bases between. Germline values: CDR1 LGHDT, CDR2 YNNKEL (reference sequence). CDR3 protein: CASSQETVYGYTF. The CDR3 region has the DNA TGTGCCAGCAGCCAAGAGACGGTCTATGGCTACACCTTC.

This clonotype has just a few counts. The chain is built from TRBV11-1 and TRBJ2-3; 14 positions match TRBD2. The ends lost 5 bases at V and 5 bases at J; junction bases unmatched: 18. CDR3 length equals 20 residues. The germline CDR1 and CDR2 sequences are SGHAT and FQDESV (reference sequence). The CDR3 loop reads CASSRWTKTSGRANLDTQYF. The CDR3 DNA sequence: TGTGCCAGCAGCAGATGGACAAAGACTAGCGGGAGGGCCAATTTAGATACGCAGTATTTT.